Listed here are 9 T cell receptor beta chains from one sample, sequenced in a study of T cell repertoires in cytomegalovirus infection. No cognate antigen is known for these TCRs. From the reads, TCRdb called clonotypes with MiXCR, one entry per CDR3 protein. The sample records about 920,000 distinct CDR3 sequences, around 31% being singletons. Material: cultured CD8+ T cells from PBMCs, obtained from culture after CMV antigen stimulation. Receptors originate from a human donor in good health (CMV status not recorded). Some clones in this sample may be carry-over from other donors' samples.

This clonotype was seen a few times. The rearrangement links TRBV6-1 to TRBJ2-5; tentatively, D is TRBD1 or TRBD2 (6 bases each). There are 11 residues in the CDR3. CDR1 is MNHNS, CDR2 SASEGT, per germline. V gave up 3 bases and J gave up 10 bases, with 9 bases separating them. This chain's CDR3 is CASSDGGDQYF. The CDR3 nucleotides are TGTGCCAGCAGTGACGGGGGCGACCAGTACTTC.

The chain recombines TRBV2 with TRBJ1-1; no firm D call. The V end was cut by 10 bases, the J end by 2 bases, with 14 bases between. Germline V gives CDR1 SNHLY, CDR2 FYNNEI. The CDR3 is 13 residues long. CDR3 sequence (DNA): TGTGCCACCAAAGGCGGGGTAAACACTGAAGCTTTCTTT. It specifies CATKGGVNTEAFF.

V usage is TRBV5-1 and J usage is TRBJ1-4; no clear D gene. V was trimmed by 4 bases and J by 0 bases, leaving 10 bases between them. Germline V lookup: CDR1 SGHRS, CDR2 YFSETQ. The CDR3 consists of 15 residues. The CDR3 bases are TGCGCCAGCAGCCCACAACTTCCAACTAATGAAAAACTGTTTTTT. Encoded protein: CASSPQLPTNEKLFF. Supplemented by reference TRBV5-1 and TRBJ1-4, the full variable domain reads KAGVTQTPRYLIKTRGQQVTLSCSPISGHRSVSWYQQTPGQGLQFLFEYFSETQRNKGNFPGRFSGRQFSNSRSEMNVSTLELGDSALYLCASSPQLPTNEKLFFGSGTQLSVL.

The chain couples TRBV4-2 to TRBJ2-3; 8 bases match TRBD1. Germline CDR1 LGHNA, CDR2 YNFKEQ. V lost 3 bases, J lost 3 bases, and 8 bases stayed unmatched. The CDR3 spans 16 residues. The CDR3 spells CASSQEDRVGTDTQYF. In DNA form, the CDR3 reads TGTGCCAGCAGCCAGGAGGACAGGGTCGGAACAGATACGCAGTATTTT.

The chain has TRBV7-9 and TRBJ2-4, with D unclear. Trimming shortened V by 4 bases and J by 0 bases, and 10 bases separated the two germline ends. Germline assignment: CDR1 SEHNR and CDR2 FQNEAQ (reference sequence). The CDR3 spans 15 residues. The CDR3 DNA sequence: TGTGCCAGCAGCTCGCAGGCAGTAGCCAAAAACATTCAGTACTTC. This gives the protein CASSSQAVAKNIQYF.

This chain links TRBV29-1 with TRBJ2-7; D is possibly TRBD1 (6 bases). This CDR3 spans 15 amino acids. V lost 0 bases, J lost 0 bases, and 12 bases lay in between. Germline CDR1 and CDR2: SQVTM and ANQGSEA. CDR3 nucleotides: TGCAGCGTTGAAGATTACAGGGAAAGCTCCTACGAGCAGTACTTC. Its protein product is CSVEDYRESSYEQYF.

This clonotype has only one observation. The V gene is TRBV24-1, the J gene TRBJ2-3, with a possible D match to TRBD1 (6 bases). The CDR3 sequence is 15 residues long. The germline V gene encodes CDR1 KGHDR and CDR2 SFDVKD. The germline V and J ends were trimmed by 5 bases and 1 base, with 12 bases remaining between them. The CDR3 DNA is TGTGCCACCAGTGTTAGGACAGCTGGCACAGATACGCAGTATTTT. Translated, it gives CATSVRTAGTDTQYF.

The V call is TRBV10-3, the J call TRBJ2-3; D is uncertain. CDR3 length equals 11 residues. CDR1 is ENHRY and CDR2 is SYGVKD in the germline V gene. Trimming took 6 bases from V and 4 from J, leaving 5 bases between them. This CDR3 reads CAIRLSDTQYF. As DNA, the CDR3 is TGTGCCATCAGGTTATCAGATACGCAGTATTTT.

The chain has TRBV27 and TRBJ2-5, with 10 bases identical to TRBD2. The CDR3 consists of 15 residues. Germline CDR1 and CDR2: MNHEY and SMNVEV (reference sequence). The V and J ends lost 5 bases and 1 base, in that order; junction bases with no gene match: 4. CDR3: CASSAGLAPQETQYF. The CDR3 DNA sequence: TGTGCCAGCAGTGCGGGACTAGCGCCCCAAGAGACCCAGTACTTC.